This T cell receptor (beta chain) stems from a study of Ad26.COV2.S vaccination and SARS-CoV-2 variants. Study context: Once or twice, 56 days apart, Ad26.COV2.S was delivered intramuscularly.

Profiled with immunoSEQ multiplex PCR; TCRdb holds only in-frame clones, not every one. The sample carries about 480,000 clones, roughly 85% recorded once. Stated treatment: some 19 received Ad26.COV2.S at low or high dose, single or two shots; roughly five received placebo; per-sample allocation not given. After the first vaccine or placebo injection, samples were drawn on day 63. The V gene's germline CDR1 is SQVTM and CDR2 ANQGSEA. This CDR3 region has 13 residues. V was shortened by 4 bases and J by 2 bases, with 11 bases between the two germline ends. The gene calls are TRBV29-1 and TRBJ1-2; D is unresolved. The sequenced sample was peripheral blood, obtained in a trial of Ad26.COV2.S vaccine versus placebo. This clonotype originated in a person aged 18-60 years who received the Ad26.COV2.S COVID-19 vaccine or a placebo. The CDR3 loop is CSVVGGTNYGYTF. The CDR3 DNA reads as TGCAGCGTTGTAGGAGGAACCAACTATGGCTACACCTTC.